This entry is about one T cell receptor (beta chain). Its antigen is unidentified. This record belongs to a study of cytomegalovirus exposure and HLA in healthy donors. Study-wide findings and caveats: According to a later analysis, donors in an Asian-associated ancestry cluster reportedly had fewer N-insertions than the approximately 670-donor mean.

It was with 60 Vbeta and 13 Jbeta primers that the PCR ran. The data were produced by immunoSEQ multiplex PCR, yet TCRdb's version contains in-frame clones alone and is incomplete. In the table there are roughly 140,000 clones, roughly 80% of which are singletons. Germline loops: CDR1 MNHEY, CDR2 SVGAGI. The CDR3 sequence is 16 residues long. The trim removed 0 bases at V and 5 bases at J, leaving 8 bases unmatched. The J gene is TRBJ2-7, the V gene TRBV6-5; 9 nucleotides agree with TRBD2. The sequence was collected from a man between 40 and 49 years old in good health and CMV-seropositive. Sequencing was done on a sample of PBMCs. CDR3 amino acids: CASSYSGGRGRDEQYF. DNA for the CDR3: TGTGCCAGCAGTTACTCGGGCGGGAGGGGAAGAGACGAGCAGTACTTC.